What follows are 16 T cell receptor beta chains derived from one specimen sequenced in a study of shared clonotypes between healthy human individuals. The data were produced by immunoSEQ multiplex PCR, yet TCRdb's version contains in-frame clones alone and is incomplete. The sample has millions of clones; over 90% are singletons. The sequencing input was naive CD4+ T cells from PBMCs. Stated subset: CD45RA+ positively selected. The receptors were sampled from a man aged 18 to 29 in good health. Some clones in this sample may be carry-over from other donors' samples.

The J gene is TRBJ1-2, the V gene TRBV6-5; a weak D match, TRBD1 (5 bases). Trimming removed 0 bases from V and 6 bases from J, with 14 bases in between. The CDR3 totals 15 residues. Germline V lookup: CDR1 MNHEY, CDR2 SVGAGI. The CDR3 loop reads CASSYSLGVGNGYTF. The CDR3 DNA reads TGTGCCAGCAGTTACTCGTTGGGGGTAGGCAATGGCTACACCTTC.

V is TRBV19 and J is TRBJ2-7; D call uncertain. Germline CDR1 is LNHDA and CDR2 is SQIVND (reference sequence). This CDR3 has 14 residues. Between the trimmed V and J ends, which lost 6 bases and 2 bases, there was a span of 14 bases. CDR3 coding DNA: TGTGCCAGTAGATTTCGGGCGGCACCCTACGAGCAGTACTTC. Its translation is CASRFRAAPYEQYF.

This clone was counted between two and nine times. V usage is TRBV28 and J usage is TRBJ2-5; D gene uncertain. Trimming stripped 1 base from V and 4 bases from J, with 10 bases between. In germline, CDR1 is MDHEN, CDR2 SYDVKM. This CDR3 spans 14 amino acids. As DNA, the CDR3 is TGTGCCAGCAGTTTATTTTCGGGTGGAGAGACCCAGTACTTC. It encodes CASSLFSGGETQYF.

The chain uses TRBV11-2 and TRBJ2-1, with TRBD2 identical over 7 bases. The germline gives CDR1 SGHAT, CDR2 FQNNGV. The CDR3 covers 15 residues. Trimming at V came to 1 base and at J to 9 bases, leaving 9 bases not matched to a gene. The DNA of the CDR3 is TGTGCCAGCAGCTTAGGGCGGGGAGGGCCCGGTGAGCAGTTCTTC. It codes for CASSLGRGGPGEQFF.

This rearrangement joins TRBV5-4 to TRBJ2-7; TRBD2 is a possible D gene (5 bases). V was shortened by 0 bases and J by 0 bases, with 13 bases between the two germline ends. Looked up from germline, CDR1 is SGHNT and CDR2 is YYREEE (reference sequence). The CDR3 is 16 residues long. The CDR3 is CASSLGVAKSSYEQYF. As DNA, the CDR3 is TGTGCCAGCAGCTTGGGTGTAGCGAAGAGCTCCTACGAGCAGTACTTC. Using reference TRBV5-4 and TRBJ2-7 for the parts outside the CDR3, the full variable domain is ETGVTQSPTHLIKTRGQQVTLRCSSQSGHNTVSWYQQALGQGPQFIFQYYREEENGRGNFPPRFSGLQFPNYSSELNVNALELDDSALYLCASSLGVAKSSYEQYFGPGTRLTVT.

V usage is TRBV7-2 and J usage is TRBJ2-3; no definite D call. Germline V gene lookup returns CDR1 SGHTA and CDR2 FQGNSA. The CDR3 sequence is 14 residues long. Trimming shortened V by 2 bases and J by 4 bases, and 10 bases separated the two germline ends. DNA of the CDR3: TGTGCCAGCAGCTTATTCTCAAACGCAGATACGCAGTATTTT. Amino acids: CASSLFSNADTQYF.

The genes are TRBV28 and TRBJ1-3; D may be TRBD1 (6 bases). This CDR3 is built from 19 residues. Trimming left V 5 bases short and J 0 bases short, with 23 bases between. Germline CDR1 MDHEN, CDR2 SYDVKM. In DNA form, the CDR3 reads TGTGCCAGCAGTGACAGAGGTGGCGGACAGTCCTACTCTGGAAACACCATATATTTT. Amino acid sequence: CASSDRGGGQSYSGNTIYF.

On this clone: Within the sample, other DNA sequences also encode this same CDR3. The chain employs TRBV5-1 and TRBJ2-7; D is uncertain. Germline CDR1 is SGHRS and CDR2 is YFSETQ. V was shortened by 0 bases and J by 1 base, with 8 bases between the two germline ends. The CDR3 is 14 amino acids. CDR3 sequence: CASSLAAASYEQYF. CDR3 DNA: TGCGCCAGCAGCTTGGCGGCGGCGTCCTACGAGCAGTACTTC.

The chain employs TRBV7-9 and TRBJ1-2, with 7 nucleotides matching TRBD1. Per the germline V gene, CDR1 is SEHNR and CDR2 is FQNEAQ (reference sequence). The CDR3 sequence is 16 residues long. V was pared by 4 bases and J by 0 bases, with 8 bases of the junction left unmatched. CDR3 region: CASSSDRDGPNYGYTF. CDR3 sequence (DNA): TGTGCCAGCAGCTCCGACAGGGACGGGCCTAACTATGGCTACACCTTC.

In its sample, this clone was seen once. The rearrangement joins TRBV6-6 to TRBJ1-1; a weak D match, TRBD1 (5 bases). The CDR3 contains 13 residues. From germline, CDR1 is MNHNY and CDR2 SVGAGI (reference sequence). Deletions cut 1 base from V and 3 bases from J, with 6 bases between. CDR3 sequence: CASSYLGDTEAFF. For the CDR3, the DNA is TGTGCCAGCAGTTACTTGGGGGACACTGAAGCTTTCTTT.

The chain combines TRBV29-1 with TRBJ2-1; D not resolved. The ends were cut back, 2 bases at V and 7 bases at J, with 15 bases in the middle. The CDR3 has 14 amino acids. Looked up from germline, CDR1 is SQVTM and CDR2 is ANQGSEA. The CDR3 sequence: CSVESPFTENEQFF. In nucleotides, the CDR3 is TGCAGCGTTGAAAGCCCCTTTACCGAGAATGAGCAGTTCTTC.

The chain uses TRBV2 and TRBJ1-2, with a tentative D call TRBD1 (5 bases). The CDR3 contains 12 residues. The V end was cut by 5 bases, the J end by 3 bases, with 7 bases between. Per germline, CDR1 SNHLY and CDR2 FYNNEI. Here the CDR3 DNA reads TGTGCCAGCAGTTCACAGGACTATGGCTACACCTTC. Protein sequence: CASSSQDYGYTF.

V usage is TRBV11-3 and J usage is TRBJ2-1, with 9 positions matching TRBD1. With 1 base clipped from V and 8 bases from J, the junction kept 6 bases outside the gene matches. The CDR3 is 15 residues long. CDR1 and CDR2 (germline): SGHNT, YENEEA. This chain's CDR3 is CASSLGDRVRDEQFF. CDR3 DNA sequence: TGTGCCAGCAGCTTAGGGGACAGGGTACGCGATGAGCAGTTCTTC.

A note on this clone: Other DNA sequences of this sample code for an identical CDR3. The chain combines TRBV2 with TRBJ2-6; no clear D gene. The germline CDR1 and CDR2 sequences are SNHLY and FYNNEI. Trimming shortened V by 5 bases and J by 1 base, and 0 bases separated the two germline ends. There are 12 residues in the CDR3. In nucleotides, the CDR3 is TGTGCCAGCAGTTCTGGGGCCAACGTCCTGACTTTC. It translates to CASSSGANVLTF.

The V call is TRBV6-6, the J call TRBJ2-1; 9 bases fit TRBD1. The CDR3 has 16 residues. CDR1 is MNHNY and CDR2 is SVGAGI in the germline V gene (reference sequence). J was trimmed by 5 bases and V by 6 bases; bases with no gene match: 11. CDR3 DNA sequence: TGTGCCAGCAGCAATAACGACAGGGGGGTCCACAATGAGCAGTTCTTC. This sequence encodes CASSNNDRGVHNEQFF.

In its sample, this clone was seen once. The chain links TRBV5-1 to TRBJ2-7; D call uncertain. The CDR3 consists of 12 residues. V was pared by 5 bases and J by 7 bases, with 13 bases between. Looked up from germline, CDR1 is SGHRS and CDR2 is YFSETQ. The CDR3 sequence is CASSTVLGEQYF. CDR3 bases: TGCGCCAGCAGTACCGTCCTGGGGGAGCAGTACTTC. The full variable domain, in which reference TRBV5-1 and TRBJ2-7 provide the parts outside the CDR3, is KAGVTQTPRYLIKTRGQQVTLSCSPISGHRSVSWYQQTPGQGLQFLFEYFSETQRNKGNFPGRFSGRQFSNSRSEMNVSTLELGDSALYLCASSTVLGEQYFGPGTRLTVT.